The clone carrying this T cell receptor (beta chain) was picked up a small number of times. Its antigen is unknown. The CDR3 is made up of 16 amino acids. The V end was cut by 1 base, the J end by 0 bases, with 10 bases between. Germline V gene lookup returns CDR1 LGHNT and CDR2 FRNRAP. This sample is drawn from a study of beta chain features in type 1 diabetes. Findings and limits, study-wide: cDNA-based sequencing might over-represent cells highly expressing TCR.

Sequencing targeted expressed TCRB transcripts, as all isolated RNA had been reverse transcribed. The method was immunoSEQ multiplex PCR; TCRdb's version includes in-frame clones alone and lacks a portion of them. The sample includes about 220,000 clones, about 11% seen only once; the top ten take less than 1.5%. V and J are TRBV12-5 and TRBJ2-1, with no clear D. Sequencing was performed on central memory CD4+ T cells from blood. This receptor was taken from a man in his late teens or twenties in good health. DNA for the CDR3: TGTGCTAGTGGTTTGGGGACGGCTAGCTCCTACAATGAGCAGTTCTTC. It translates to CASGLGTASSYNEQFF.